The 9 T cell receptor beta chains below were found in one sample sequenced in a study of sequential checkpoint blockade in melanoma (dated by TCRdb to 2018 to 2020). The treatment or condition label on this specimen signifies: randomized to nivolumab then ipilimumab (arm A) or the reverse (arm B). Receptor libraries were prepared by the immunoSEQ multiplex PCR assay. Drawn from immuneACCESS, this table holds only the in-frame rearrangements with V and J called that TCRdb kept. Clones are partly lost; checked studies trace under half to an unresolved V gene and leave the rest unexplained. This sample has about 19,000 clones in its table, and about two thirds of those were observed once. Around 21% of the sample lies in the top ten. Sequencing used CD8+ T cells sorted from blood (inferred from file names), obtained from a patient given nivolumab and ipilimumab in sequence. The source of these receptors is a human donor with melanoma.

V is TRBV7-3 and J is TRBJ2-7, with D perhaps TRBD1 (6 bases). CDR3 length equals 14 residues. V was shortened by 5 bases and J by 5 bases, with 16 bases between the two germline ends. Germline assignment: CDR1 SGHTA and CDR2 FQGTGA. The CDR3 sequence is CASSPTGSIHEQYF. The DNA for the CDR3 is TGTGCCAGCAGCCCAACAGGGAGTATCCACGAGCAGTACTTC.

The J gene is TRBJ2-5, the V gene TRBV19; a possible D gene is TRBD2 (5 bases). The DNA matches TRBJ2-7 better at its end, which makes the J call doubtful. The CDR3 has 13 residues. Germline values: CDR1 LNHDA, CDR2 SQIVND (reference sequence). CDR3 bases: TGTGCCAGTAGTCCGCGGGCAGCCTACGAGCAGTACTTC. As protein: CASSPRAAYEQYF.

This clone occurred a few times. The V gene is TRBV10-3, the J gene TRBJ1-2; TRBD1 matches 7 bases. The V and J ends lost 3 bases and 6 bases, in that order; junction bases with no gene match: 10. Germline V gene lookup returns CDR1 ENHRY and CDR2 SYGVKD. The CDR3 is 15 amino acids. The CDR3 DNA follows: TGTGCCATCAGTGATCCGGGACAGTGGATTGATGGCTACACCTTC. This gives the protein CAISDPGQWIDGYTF.

This rearrangement joins TRBV6-4 to TRBJ2-2; 9 nucleotides agree with TRBD1. The CDR3 is 15 amino acids. CDR1 MRHNA and CDR2 SNTAGT come from the germline V gene. With 2 bases clipped from V and 4 bases from J, the junction kept 2 bases outside the gene matches. CDR3 nucleotide sequence: TGTGCCAGCAGTGACGGGACAGGGCTCACCGGGGAGCTGTTTTTT. Protein product: CASSDGTGLTGELFF.

Only a few counts were recorded for this clone. V is TRBV11-2 and J is TRBJ2-7, with TRBD2 matching over 7 bases. V lost 4 bases, J lost 4 bases, and 4 bases stayed unmatched. The CDR3 sequence is 13 residues long. Germline CDR1 reads SGHAT; CDR2 reads FQNNGV. The CDR3 spells CASSWEGGYEQYF. In DNA form, the CDR3 reads TGTGCCAGCAGCTGGGAGGGTGGTTACGAGCAGTACTTC.

This clone was seen a few times. This sequence joins TRBV6-5 and TRBJ2-2, with D maybe TRBD2 (5 bases). Germline V CDR1 and CDR2: MNHEY, SVGAGI. V shed 2 bases and J shed 5 bases, with 12 bases lying between them. The CDR3 is 15 amino acids. The CDR3 DNA sequence: TGTGCCAGCAGTTACGAGCAACAGCGGACCGGGGAGCTGTTTTTT. Translation gives CASSYEQQRTGELFF.

The V call is TRBV2, the J call TRBJ2-1; 8 nucleotides align to TRBD2. This CDR3 is built from 16 residues. Germline lookup yields CDR1 SNHLY and CDR2 FYNNEI. Losses at the gene ends were 2 bases for V and 1 base for J; bases not matched to a gene: 4. The CDR3: CASSELSGRSYNEQFF. In DNA, the CDR3 is TGTGCCAGCAGTGAACTGAGCGGGAGATCCTACAATGAGCAGTTCTTC.

The chain links TRBV19 to TRBJ2-1; D is undetermined. The V gene lost 0 bases and the J gene lost 2 bases, with 11 bases spanning the gap. This CDR3 is built from 16 residues. CDR1 and CDR2 (germline): LNHDA, SQIVND (reference sequence). The CDR3 spells CASSIDPGFPYNEQFF. The CDR3 DNA reads as TGTGCCAGTAGTATAGATCCCGGGTTTCCCTACAATGAGCAGTTCTTC.

This chain links TRBV10-3 with TRBJ2-5; 11 nucleotides agree with TRBD2. The V and J ends lost 4 bases and 3 bases, in that order; junction bases with no gene match: 4. The CDR3 totals 15 residues. CDR1 ENHRY and CDR2 SYGVKD come from the germline V gene. CDR3 coding DNA: TGTGCCATCAGTGGGACTAGCGGGCGGGAAGAGACCCAGTACTTC. It translates to CAISGTSGREETQYF.